This T cell receptor (beta chain) was captured in a study of T cells expressing NK-cell markers. Findings and caveats of the study: Whether expanded NKG2C-expressing T cell clones recognize HCMV is unknown.

The CDR3 length is 15 residues. Germline CDR1 and CDR2: MGHRA and YSYEKL. Concerning this clonotype itself: Antigen unknown.

5'RACE template switching built TCR beta cDNA with unique molecular identifiers. TCRdb reanalyzed the 5' RACE reads, giving one entry per CDR3 protein sequence and no DNA. In all, the sample yields a few hundred thousand distinct CDR3 sequences. The sequencing sample was made of blood T cells: a sorted CD56 or NKG2C T cell subset, CD4+ or CD8+ T cells, or bulk PBMC T cells (not recorded which). The receptor was derived from a woman between 50 and 59 years old in good health. The J gene is TRBJ2-1, the V gene TRBV4-1; absent DNA, TCRdb's TRBD2 call cannot be checked. The chain's CDR3 is CASSQRSGGWNEQFF.